Listed below are T cell receptor beta chains from one sample, sequenced in a study of blood T cell repertoires in COVID-19. Method: immunoSEQ multiplex PCR; TCRdb's copy keeps in-frame clones and lacks some. The sample has 150,000 to 200,000 clones; about 90% are singletons. The sample was PBMCs or T cells enriched from blood (not recorded which). The receptors here all came from a human donor with acute COVID-19. The donor label of this sample is uncertain. Each CDR3 is given with its conserved first and last residue. Fields, in order: J gene, V gene, clone size, D gene, CDR3 length, CDR3 protein, CDR3 DNA. A D gene is named only where the DNA matches it firmly. Clone size appears in some rows only: once, few, many, or a class for an expanded clone.

J: TRBJ2-7; V: TRBV5-1; size: .; D: TRBD2; length: 14; CDR3: CASSITSGDYEQYF; DNA: TGCGCCAGCAGCATCACTAGCGGGGATTACGAGCAGTACTTC
J: TRBJ2-6; V: TRBV5-1; size: .; D: TRBD2; length: 18; CDR3: CASSSLSGGLSGANVLTF; DNA: TGCGCCAGCAGCAGCCTGAGCGGGGGACTCTCTGGGGCCAACGTCCTGACTTTC
J: TRBJ2-1; V: TRBV6-5; size: once; D: .; length: 14; CDR3: CASASGNSYNEQFF; DNA: TGTGCCAGTGCGAGCGGTAACTCCTACAATGAGCAGTTCTTC
J: TRBJ1-5; V: TRBV10-3; size: .; D: .; length: 13; CDR3: CAISGGPNQPQHF; DNA: TGTGCCATCAGTGGGGGGCCCAATCAGCCCCAGCATTTT
J: TRBJ2-7; V: TRBV7-2; size: .; D: TRBD1; length: 14; CDR3: CASSRDRGTYEQYF; DNA: TGTGCCAGCAGCCGGGACAGGGGAACCTACGAGCAGTACTTC
J: TRBJ1-1; V: TRBV7-2; size: once; D: .; length: 14; CDR3: CASSLRGTGTEAFF; DNA: TGTGCCAGCAGCTTGCGAGGTACGGGCACTGAAGCTTTCTTT
J: TRBJ1-2; V: TRBV2; size: .; D: TRBD1; length: 13; CDR3: CASTGQVNYGYTF; DNA: TGTGCCAGCACGGGACAGGTCAACTATGGCTACACCTTC
J: TRBJ1-2; V: TRBV6-5; size: .; D: TRBD1; length: 13; CDR3: CASDRDRGYGYTF; DNA: TGTGCCAGCGACCGGGACAGGGGCTATGGCTACACCTTC
J: TRBJ1-2; V: TRBV14; size: .; D: .; length: 13; CDR3: CASSLTVTGGYTF; DNA: TGTGCCAGCAGTCTTACGGTTACGGGGGGCTACACCTTC
J: TRBJ2-7; V: TRBV12-3/TRBV12-4; size: .; D: .; length: 13; CDR3: CASSQQGIHEQYF; DNA: TGTGCCAGCAGTCAACAGGGAATCCACGAGCAGTACTTC
J: TRBJ2-1; V: TRBV6-2/TRBV6-3; size: few; D: .; length: 15; CDR3: CASSYQAGRDNEQFF; DNA: TGTGCCAGCAGTTATCAAGCGGGCAGGGACAATGAGCAGTTCTTC
J: TRBJ2-3; V: TRBV11-2; size: .; D: .; length: 13; CDR3: CASSLGDYPAQYF; DNA: TGTGCCAGCAGCTTAGGAGACTACCCTGCGCAGTATTTT
J: TRBJ2-5; V: TRBV12-3/TRBV12-4; size: .; D: .; length: 11; CDR3: CASSFRGTQYF; DNA: TGTGCCAGCAGTTTCAGGGGGACCCAGTACTTC
J: TRBJ2-5; V: TRBV18; size: .; D: TRBD1; length: 14; CDR3: CASSPGQGRETQYF; DNA: TGTGCCAGCTCACCCGGACAGGGCAGGGAGACCCAGTACTTC
J: TRBJ2-3; V: TRBV6-5; size: .; D: TRBD1; length: 16; CDR3: CASSYSKGARTDTQYF; DNA: TGTGCCAGCAGTTACTCAAAGGGGGCCCGCACAGATACGCAGTATTTT
J: TRBJ2-5; V: TRBV24-1; size: .; D: .; length: 16; CDR3: CATSDLRLGGKETQYF; DNA: TGTGCCACCAGTGATTTGAGGCTGGGGGGAAAAGAGACCCAGTACTTC
J: TRBJ1-2; V: TRBV5-6; size: .; D: .; length: 14; CDR3: CASSLVGTRHGYTF; DNA: TGTGCCAGCAGCTTGGTCGGTACGAGGCATGGCTACACCTTC
J: TRBJ2-3; V: TRBV6-5; size: .; D: TRBD1; length: 14; CDR3: CASSTGGGPDTQYF; DNA: TGTGCCAGCAGTACAGGGGGCGGGCCAGATACGCAGTATTTT
J: TRBJ2-7; V: TRBV30; size: few; D: TRBD2; length: 14; CDR3: CAWTLAGASYEQYF; DNA: TGTGCCTGGACTCTAGCGGGGGCCTCCTACGAGCAGTACTTC
J: TRBJ2-2; V: TRBV19; size: .; D: .; length: 13; CDR3: CASSVGQLGELFF; DNA: TGTGCCAGTAGTGTCGGACAGCTCGGGGAGCTGTTTTTT
J: TRBJ2-2; V: TRBV6-4; size: .; D: .; length: 13; CDR3: CASSESNTGELFF; DNA: TGTGCCAGCAGTGAGAGCAACACCGGGGAGCTGTTTTTT
J: TRBJ2-3; V: TRBV9; size: .; D: TRBD2; length: 16; CDR3: CASSVTAGELSDTQYF; DNA: TGTGCCAGCAGCGTAACAGCGGGGGAGCTTTCGGATACGCAGTATTTT
J: TRBJ1-2; V: TRBV10-2; size: .; D: TRBD1; length: 13; CDR3: CASSDDRGYGYTF; DNA: TGCGCCAGCAGTGACGACAGGGGCTATGGCTACACCTTC
J: TRBJ2-1; V: TRBV21-1; size: .; D: .; length: 14; CDR3: CASSKEVSYNEQFF; DNA: TGTGCCAGCAGCAAGGAGGTTTCCTACAATGAGCAGTTCTTC
J: TRBJ2-2; V: TRBV18; size: .; D: .; length: 17; CDR3: CASSPPVQAVGTGELFF; DNA: TGTGCCAGCTCACCACCGGTGCAGGCCGTAGGCACCGGGGAGCTGTTTTTT
J: TRBJ2-4; V: TRBV7-9; size: few; D: .; length: 15; CDR3: CASSRTNIAKNIQYF; DNA: TGTGCCAGCAGCCGGACAAATATAGCCAAAAACATTCAGTACTTC
J: TRBJ2-3; V: TRBV7-8; size: .; D: .; length: 14; CDR3: CASSLMRMADTQYF; DNA: TGTGCCAGCAGCTTAATGCGGATGGCGGATACGCAGTATTTT
J: TRBJ1-3; V: TRBV2; size: few; D: .; length: 14; CDR3: CASSTEVSGNTIYF; DNA: TGTGCCAGCAGCACGGAGGTCTCTGGAAACACCATATATTTT
J: TRBJ2-5; V: TRBV30; size: .; D: .; length: 16; CDR3: CAWRSMGGGGWETQYF; DNA: TGTGCCTGGAGGTCCATGGGGGGAGGCGGTTGGGAGACCCAGTACTTC
J: TRBJ1-5; V: TRBV24-1; size: once; D: .; length: 13; CDR3: CATSAGSNQPQHF; DNA: TGTGCCACCAGTGCAGGTAGCAATCAGCCCCAGCATTTT
J: TRBJ2-5; V: TRBV7-9; size: .; D: .; length: 15; CDR3: CASKSWAGLQETQYF; DNA: TGTGCCAGCAAATCCTGGGCAGGCCTCCAAGAGACCCAGTACTTC
J: TRBJ1-2; V: TRBV30; size: .; D: .; length: 14; CDR3: CAWSVNRVNYGYTF; DNA: TGTGCCTGGAGTGTAAACAGGGTCAACTATGGCTACACCTTC
J: TRBJ1-1; V: TRBV5-4; size: .; D: TRBD1; length: 14; CDR3: CASSLQGSGTEAFF; DNA: TGTGCCAGCAGCTTACAGGGGTCGGGGACTGAAGCTTTCTTT
J: TRBJ1-1; V: TRBV4-1; size: few; D: .; length: 15; CDR3: CASSQAPERNTEAFF; DNA: TGCGCCAGCAGCCAAGCCCCCGAGAGAAACACTGAAGCTTTCTTT
J: TRBJ2-7; V: TRBV12-3/TRBV12-4; size: .; D: .; length: 13; CDR3: CASSPHSSYEQYF; DNA: TGTGCCAGCAGTCCCCACAGTTCCTACGAGCAGTACTTC
J: TRBJ2-3; V: TRBV6-4; size: .; D: .; length: 15; CDR3: CASTAGAGGADTQYF; DNA: TGTGCCAGCACCGCGGGGGCAGGAGGGGCAGATACGCAGTATTTT
J: TRBJ2-2; V: TRBV6-2/TRBV6-3; size: .; D: TRBD1; length: 15; CDR3: CASRPTGGNTGELFF; DNA: TGTGCCAGCAGGCCTACAGGGGGGAACACCGGGGAGCTGTTTTTT
J: TRBJ2-4; V: TRBV19; size: .; D: TRBD1; length: 15; CDR3: CASRGQVLAKNIQYF; DNA: TGTGCCAGTAGAGGACAGGTCCTAGCCAAAAACATTCAGTACTTC
J: TRBJ2-7; V: TRBV30; size: .; D: TRBD1; length: 12; CDR3: CAWDRDSYEQYF; DNA: TGTGCCTGGGACAGGGACTCCTACGAGCAGTACTTC
J: TRBJ2-2; V: TRBV7-8; size: .; D: TRBD2; length: 21; CDR3: CASSPPGLAGGPFGGTGELFF; DNA: TGTGCCAGCAGCCCCCCCGGACTAGCGGGGGGGCCGTTTGGTGGCACCGGGGAGCTGTTTTTT
J: TRBJ2-1; V: TRBV3-1/TRBV3-2; size: .; D: TRBD2; length: 15; CDR3: CASSPAGSSYNEQFF; DNA: TGTGCCAGCAGCCCAGCGGGGAGCTCCTACAATGAGCAGTTCTTC
J: TRBJ1-3; V: TRBV9; size: .; D: TRBD1; length: 17; CDR3: CASSPRSGTGGRNTIYF; DNA: TGTGCCAGCAGCCCCCGATCCGGGACAGGGGGCCGGAACACCATATATTTT
J: TRBJ1-2; V: TRBV4-2; size: once; D: TRBD1; length: 13; CDR3: CASGQGANYGYTF; DNA: TGTGCCAGCGGACAGGGAGCTAACTATGGCTACACCTTC
J: TRBJ2-3; V: TRBV3-1/TRBV3-2; size: .; D: TRBD2; length: 16; CDR3: CASSQRSGGAADTQYF; DNA: TGTGCCAGCAGCCAGAGGAGCGGGGGGGCCGCAGATACGCAGTATTTT
J: TRBJ1-1; V: TRBV19; size: .; D: TRBD1; length: 16; CDR3: CASSIDGTGGGTEAFF; DNA: TGTGCCAGTAGTATAGATGGGACAGGTGGAGGCACTGAAGCTTTCTTT
J: TRBJ1-5; V: TRBV4-1; size: .; D: TRBD1; length: 16; CDR3: CASSQAGQGADQPQHF; DNA: TGCGCCAGCAGCCAAGCGGGACAGGGGGCCGATCAGCCCCAGCATTTT
J: TRBJ2-7; V: TRBV29-1; size: .; D: TRBD1; length: 14; CDR3: CSVAGTGSSYEQYF; DNA: TGCAGCGTCGCCGGGACAGGGAGCTCCTACGAGCAGTACTTC
J: TRBJ2-7; V: TRBV2; size: few; D: .; length: 14; CDR3: CASSEGDKPYEQYF; DNA: TGTGCCAGCAGTGAAGGGGACAAACCCTACGAGCAGTACTTC
J: TRBJ2-7; V: TRBV10-3; size: .; D: .; length: 14; CDR3: CAIWEGGASYEQYF; DNA: TGTGCCATCTGGGAAGGTGGGGCCTCCTACGAGCAGTACTTC
J: TRBJ1-1; V: TRBV19; size: .; D: .; length: 14; CDR3: CASSNPGANTEAFF; DNA: TGTGCCAGTAGTAATCCAGGGGCGAACACTGAAGCTTTCTTT
J: TRBJ2-2; V: TRBV19; size: few; D: .; length: 12; CDR3: CASSLITGELFF; DNA: TGTGCCAGTAGTCTTATCACCGGGGAGCTGTTTTTT
J: TRBJ2-2; V: TRBV5-1; size: .; D: TRBD1; length: 15; CDR3: CASTRDSLYTGELFF; DNA: TGCGCCAGCACTAGGGACAGCCTCTACACCGGGGAGCTGTTTTTT
J: TRBJ2-5; V: TRBV7-9; size: .; D: .; length: 14; CDR3: CASSLPTLRETQYF; DNA: TGTGCCAGCAGCTTACCCACGCTCCGGGAGACCCAGTACTTC
J: TRBJ2-2; V: TRBV5-1; size: .; D: .; length: 16; CDR3: CASSFLRDISGGELFF; DNA: TGCGCCAGCAGCTTCCTCCGGGACATCTCAGGGGGGGAGCTGTTTTTT
J: TRBJ2-1; V: TRBV4-3; size: .; D: TRBD1; length: 15; CDR3: CASSPGQGPYNEQFF; DNA: TGCGCCAGCAGCCCGGGACAGGGACCCTACAATGAGCAGTTCTTC
J: TRBJ1-1; V: TRBV5-4; size: .; D: TRBD1; length: 16; CDR3: CASRPTGGLQNTEAFF; DNA: TGTGCCAGCAGGCCTACAGGGGGCCTACAGAACACTGAAGCTTTCTTT